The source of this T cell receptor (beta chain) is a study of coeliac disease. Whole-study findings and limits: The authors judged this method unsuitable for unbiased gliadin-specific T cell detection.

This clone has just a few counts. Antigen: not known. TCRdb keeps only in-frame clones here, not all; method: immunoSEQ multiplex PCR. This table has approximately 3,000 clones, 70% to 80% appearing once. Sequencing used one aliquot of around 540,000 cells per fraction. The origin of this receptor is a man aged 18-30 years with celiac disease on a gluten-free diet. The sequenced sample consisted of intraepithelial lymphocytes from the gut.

The CDR3: CASGLSTYEQYF. The CDR3 coding sequence is TGTGCCAGCGGACTCTCAACCTACGAGCAGTACTTC. V gene TRBV19 combines with J gene TRBJ2-7; a possible D gene is TRBD2 (5 bases). Germline CDR1 LNHDA, CDR2 SQIVND (reference sequence). V was cut by 9 bases and J by 2 bases, with 11 bases left in between. The CDR3 covers 12 residues.